This section outlines one T cell receptor (beta chain) sequence together with its context. The repertoire was sequenced with immunoSEQ multiplex PCR; TCRdb's copy has only in-frame clones and lacks some. The table includes about 250,000 clones, roughly 88% detected once. The CDR3 has 15 residues. The V and J ends lost 4 bases and 4 bases, in that order; junction bases with no gene match: 8. Germline values: CDR1 SGHRS, CDR2 YFSETQ. This entry belongs to a study of blood T cell repertoires in COVID-19. The chain is built from TRBV5-1 and TRBJ1-2; 9 positions match TRBD1. The receptor comes from a human donor with COVID-19, enrolled during active disease. The donor label of this sample is uncertain. Sequencing was carried out using peripheral blood. The CDR3 sequence is CASSPVQGAPYGYTF. CDR3 DNA: TGCGCCAGCAGCCCAGTACAGGGGGCGCCCTATGGCTACACCTTC. Based on the CDR3 plus reference TRBV5-1 and TRBJ1-2, the full variable domain is KAGVTQTPRYLIKTRGQQVTLSCSPISGHRSVSWYQQTPGQGLQFLFEYFSETQRNKGNFPGRFSGRQFSNSRSEMNVSTLELGDSALYLCASSPVQGAPYGYTFGSGTRLTVV.